The 11 T cell receptor beta chains given below trace back to one sample, sequenced in a study of shared clonotypes between healthy human individuals. Naive CD8 cells lacked CD45RO, underwent positive selection for CCR7 and left out terminally differentiated effector memory CD45RA+ cells. TCRdb's table, derived via immunoSEQ multiplex PCR, lists solely in-frame clones and lacks some. The sample records around 1.9 million clones, roughly 91% being singletons. The sample taken for sequencing was naive CD8+ T cells from PBMCs. Source of these receptors: a man younger than 35 in good health. Some clones in this sample may be carry-over from other donors' samples.

This rearrangement joins TRBV7-8 to TRBJ2-7; the match to TRBD2 covers 12 bases. V lost 5 bases to trimming and J lost 1 base; unmatched junction nucleotides: 6. Germline lookup yields CDR1 SGHVS and CDR2 FQNEAQ. This CDR3 contains 16 residues. This CDR3 reads CASSPPSGRESYEQYF. The CDR3 DNA is TGTGCCAGCAGCCCCCCTAGCGGGAGGGAATCCTACGAGCAGTACTTC.

About this clone: The sample carries other DNA sequences with the same CDR3. The rearrangement uses TRBV5-1 and TRBJ1-1; D is unresolved. The V gene's germline CDR1 is SGHRS and CDR2 YFSETQ. The CDR3 runs 14 residues. Trimming pared 4 bases from V and 0 bases from J, leaving 10 bases between. The CDR3 coding sequence is TGCGCCAGCAGCGGAGGACGGCTGAACACTGAAGCTTTCTTT. Its protein is CASSGGRLNTEAFF. The variable domain in full, completed from reference TRBV5-1 and TRBJ1-1, reads KAGVTQTPRYLIKTRGQQVTLSCSPISGHRSVSWYQQTPGQGLQFLFEYFSETQRNKGNFPGRFSGRQFSNSRSEMNVSTLELGDSALYLCASSGGRLNTEAFFGQGTRLTVV.

This chain connects TRBV28 to TRBJ1-5; 10 bases are shared with TRBD1. CDR3 length: 15 residues. Germline V gene lookup returns CDR1 MDHEN and CDR2 SYDVKM. V lost 5 bases to trimming and J lost 7 bases; unmatched junction nucleotides: 8. CDR3 region: CASSTGDRGRQPQHF. The CDR3 nucleotides are TGTGCCAGCAGTACCGGGGACAGGGGACGCCAGCCCCAGCATTTT.

For this clone: One end of the junction varies from germline; a read error may be responsible. The chain recombines TRBV28 with TRBJ2-7; 9 bases align to TRBD1. Germline CDR1 and CDR2: MDHEN and SYDVKM. This CDR3 has 15 amino acids. The CDR3 DNA sequence: TGTGCCAGCAGTTTACTCCGGGACAGGGTTAACGAGCAGTACTTT. This codes for CASSLLRDRVNEQYF.

The chain carries TRBV9 and TRBJ2-3; D unresolved. The V gene lost 9 bases and the J gene lost 5 bases, with 16 bases spanning the gap. This CDR3 region has 13 residues. CDR1 and CDR2 from the germline V gene are SGDLS and YYNGEE. Here the CDR3 DNA reads TGTGCCACCCCTGTTGGGGATGAAGATACGCAGTATTTT. This gives the protein CATPVGDEDTQYF.

The V call is TRBV7-3, the J call TRBJ2-7; D is tentatively TRBD1 or TRBD2 (5 bases each). Trimming shortened V by 5 bases and J by 0 bases, and 14 bases separated the two germline ends. The CDR3 covers 15 residues. Germline CDR1 reads SGHTA; CDR2 reads FQGTGA. CDR3 nucleotide sequence: TGTGCCAGCAGCCTAGGGGCGGGCCCCTCCTACGAGCAGTACTTC. Translation gives CASSLGAGPSYEQYF.

The rearrangement uses TRBV7-3 and TRBJ2-3; 11 bases map to TRBD2. Germline V CDR1 and CDR2: SGHTA, FQGTGA. V lost 6 bases to trimming and J lost 8 bases; unmatched junction nucleotides: 10. The CDR3 spans 15 residues. CDR3 loop: CASRPTSGSWSTQYF. The CDR3, as DNA: TGTGCCAGCAGACCAACTAGCGGGAGTTGGTCTACGCAGTATTTT.

This chain joins TRBV6-5 and TRBJ2-5; D is unresolved. Between the trimmed V and J ends, which lost 3 bases and 4 bases, there was a span of 9 bases. The CDR3 loop spans 13 amino acids. From germline, CDR1 is MNHEY and CDR2 SVGAGI. CDR3 residues: CASSYRRSETQYF. The CDR3 DNA follows: TGTGCCAGCAGTTATAGGCGGTCAGAGACCCAGTACTTC.

The genes are TRBV10-3 and TRBJ1-1, with 8 bases that match TRBD1. Per the germline V gene, CDR1 is ENHRY and CDR2 is SYGVKD. The CDR3 has 14 residues. J was trimmed by 4 bases and V by 7 bases; bases with no gene match: 8. CDR3 sequence reads: CAITPDRVGTEAFF. CDR3 nucleotides: TGTGCCATCACTCCGGACAGGGTAGGCACTGAAGCTTTCTTT.

The chain couples TRBV11-2 to TRBJ2-7; TRBD2 matches 9 bases. V shed 5 bases and J 6 bases; nucleotides not matched to a gene: 8. The CDR3 is 14 residues long. Germline V gene lookup returns CDR1 SGHAT and CDR2 FQNNGV. The CDR3, as DNA: TGTGCCAGCAGCAAGCCGGGACTAGCTTTCGAGCAGTACTTC. Protein product: CASSKPGLAFEQYF.

The J gene is TRBJ2-7, the V gene TRBV7-9; D unclear. V was clipped by 4 bases and J by 4 bases, with 14 bases between them. The length of the CDR3 is 14 residues. Germline values: CDR1 SEHNR, CDR2 FQNEAQ (reference sequence). CDR3 sequence: CASSSTEQVYEQYF. CDR3 DNA: TGTGCCAGCAGCTCGACTGAGCAAGTTTACGAGCAGTACTTC. Based on the CDR3 plus reference TRBV7-9 and TRBJ2-7, the full variable domain is DTGVSQNPRHKITKRGQNVTFRCDPISEHNRLYWYRQTLGQGPEFLTYFQNEAQLEKSRLLSDRFSAERPKGSFSTLEIQRTEQGDSAMYLCASSSTEQVYEQYFGPGTRLTVT.